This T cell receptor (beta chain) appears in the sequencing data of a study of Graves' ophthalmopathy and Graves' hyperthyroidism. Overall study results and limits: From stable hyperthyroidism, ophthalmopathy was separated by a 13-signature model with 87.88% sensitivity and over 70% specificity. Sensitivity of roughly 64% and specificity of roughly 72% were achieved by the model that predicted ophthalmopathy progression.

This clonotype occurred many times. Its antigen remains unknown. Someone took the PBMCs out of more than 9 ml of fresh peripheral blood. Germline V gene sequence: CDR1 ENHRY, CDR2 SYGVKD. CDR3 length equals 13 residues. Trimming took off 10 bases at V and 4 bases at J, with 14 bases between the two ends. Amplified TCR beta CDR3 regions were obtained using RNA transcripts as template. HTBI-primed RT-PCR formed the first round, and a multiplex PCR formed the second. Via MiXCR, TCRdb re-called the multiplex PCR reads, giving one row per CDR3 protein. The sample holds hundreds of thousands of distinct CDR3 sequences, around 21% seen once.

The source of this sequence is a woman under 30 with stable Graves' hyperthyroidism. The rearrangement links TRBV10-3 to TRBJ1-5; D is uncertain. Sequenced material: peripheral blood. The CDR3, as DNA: TGTGCCACCTCCTCAGGCTGGAATCAGCCCCAGCATTTT. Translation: CATSSGWNQPQHF.